This entry lists 19 T cell receptor beta chains sequenced from one sample in a study of cytomegalovirus exposure and HLA in healthy donors. PCR amplification relied on 60 Vbeta primers (plus 13 Jbeta primers). The table came from immunoSEQ multiplex PCR; TCRdb's copy has only in-frame clones and leaves some out. The sample contains about 250,000 clones, about 88% of which appear only once. Sequencing was performed on PBMCs. The receptors shown here come from a girl aged 2-10 years in good health and CMV-seronegative.

V usage is TRBV4-1 and J usage is TRBJ2-4; TRBD2 matches at 13 bases. V lost 3 bases to trimming and J lost 0 bases; unmatched junction nucleotides: 5. Germline CDR1 is MGHRA and CDR2 is YSYEKL. CDR3 length: 18 amino acids. The CDR3, as DNA: TGCGCCAGCAGCCAGGAGGGACTAGCGGGAATAGCCAAAAACATTCAGTACTTC. Translating it yields CASSQEGLAGIAKNIQYF.

The chain carries TRBV15 and TRBJ2-7; unclear D gene. V was pared by 0 bases and J by 6 bases, with 6 bases between. This CDR3 comprises 12 residues. Germline-derived CDR1 and CDR2 are LNHNV and YYDKDF (reference sequence). CDR3 nucleotides: TGTGCCACCAGCAGAGATGTGAGCGAGCAGTACTTC. Translated, it gives CATSRDVSEQYF.

The chain joins TRBV6-1 to TRBJ2-1, with TRBD1 as a possible D gene (7 bases). The CDR3 consists of 14 residues. V was trimmed by 5 bases and J by 2 bases, leaving 10 bases between them. Germline V gene sequence: CDR1 MNHNS, CDR2 SASEGT. The chain's CDR3 is CASSFRGAYNEQFF. In nucleotides, the CDR3 is TGTGCCAGCAGTTTCAGGGGGGCCTACAATGAGCAGTTCTTC.

The V call is TRBV7-2, the J call TRBJ2-3, with 12 bases aligning to TRBD2. Germline CDR1 reads SGHTA; CDR2 reads FQGNSA. Unmatched junction bases numbered 4, after V lost 4 bases and J lost 5 bases. The CDR3 totals 15 residues. CDR3 DNA sequence: TGTGCCAGCAGCTCTAGCGGGAGGGCCGGAGATACGCAGTATTTT. Translation: CASSSSGRAGDTQYF.

The gene calls are TRBV27 and TRBJ2-1, with 10 bases matching TRBD2. CDR3 size: 15 residues. Germline V gene lookup returns CDR1 MNHEY and CDR2 SMNVEV (reference sequence). V lost 3 bases to trimming and J lost 5 bases; unmatched junction nucleotides: 4. In nucleotides, the CDR3 is TGTGCCAGCAGTTTTCTTAGCGGGGGGCACAATGAGCAGTTCTTC. It is translated as CASSFLSGGHNEQFF.

This chain uses TRBV5-1 with TRBJ1-3; D gene unclear. There are 13 residues in the CDR3. With 7 bases removed from V and 2 bases from J, the gap between germline ends came to 10 bases. In germline, CDR1 is SGHRS, CDR2 YFSETQ. Here the CDR3 DNA reads TGCGCCAGCTTTGACACGACTGGAAACACCATATATTTT. Protein sequence: CASFDTTGNTIYF.

This clone was counted only a few times. This chain connects TRBV6-5 to TRBJ1-2; D uncertain. The V gene lost 5 bases and the J gene lost 4 bases, with 11 bases spanning the gap. The CDR3 contains 13 residues. Germline-derived CDR1 and CDR2 are MNHEY and SVGAGI. In DNA, the CDR3 is TGTGCCAGCAGTCCCCTCGGGTCCTATGGCTACACCTTC. Its translation is CASSPLGSYGYTF.

The chain combines TRBV7-9 with TRBJ1-1; 9 bases are a match to TRBD1. Trimming at V came to 5 bases and at J to 4 bases, leaving 5 bases not matched to a gene. The CDR3 consists of 14 residues. Germline V gene sequence: CDR1 SEHNR, CDR2 FQNEAQ (reference sequence). CDR3 amino acids: CASSLQGAATEAFF. The CDR3 region has the DNA TGTGCCAGCAGCCTACAGGGGGCCGCCACTGAAGCTTTCTTT.

The chain has TRBV2 and TRBJ2-1, with 7 bases lining up with TRBD1. With V trimmed by 6 bases and J by 7 bases, 3 bases remained unmatched. The CDR3 is 12 residues long. Germline V gene data show CDR1 as SNHLY and CDR2 as FYNNEI. As DNA, the CDR3 is TGTGCCAGCAGGACACAGGGGAATGAGCAGTTCTTC. It is translated as CASRTQGNEQFF.

This clone occurred a few times. This chain joins TRBV2 and TRBJ1-4; D call uncertain. The germline gives CDR1 SNHLY, CDR2 FYNNEI. V dropped 1 base and J dropped 4 bases, with 4 bases sitting between them. This CDR3 region has 13 residues. In nucleotides, the CDR3 is TGTGCCAGCAGTGAAGTCCGTAATGAAAAACTGTTTTTT. Translating it yields CASSEVRNEKLFF. The variable domain in full, with the rest retrieved from reference TRBV2 and TRBJ1-4, is EPEVTQTPSHQVTQMGQEVILRCVPISNHLYFYWYRQILGQKVEFLVSFYNNEISEKSEIFDDQFSVERPDGSNFTLKIRSTKLEDSAMYFCASSEVRNEKLFFGSGTQLSVL.

This chain joins TRBV13 and TRBJ2-7; 7 bases are shared with TRBD1. Germline CDR1 and CDR2: PRHDT and FYEKMQ (reference sequence). This CDR3 comprises 15 residues. The ends lost 5 bases at V and 7 bases at J; junction bases unmatched: 14. CDR3 residues: CASSPLGQASREQYF. For the CDR3, the DNA is TGTGCCAGCAGCCCCCTAGGACAGGCCTCGCGGGAGCAGTACTTC.

This clone was detected a few times. The J gene is TRBJ1-1, the V gene TRBV6-1, with TRBD1 identical over 7 bases. The CDR3 is made up of 13 amino acids. V was pared by 7 bases and J by 9 bases, with 11 bases of the junction left unmatched. Per the germline V gene, CDR1 is MNHNS and CDR2 is SASEGT. CDR3 in amino acids: CASTENLQGQAFF. The CDR3, as DNA: TGTGCCAGCACAGAAAACCTACAGGGGCAAGCTTTCTTT.

The chain uses TRBV7-9 and TRBJ1-1, with no clear D. The V end lost 10 bases, the J end lost 4 bases, and 7 bases lay between the germline ends. There are 10 residues in the CDR3. The germline V gene encodes CDR1 SEHNR and CDR2 FQNEAQ (reference sequence). The CDR3: CAISFTEAFF. In nucleotides, the CDR3 is TGTGCCATCTCCTTCACTGAAGCTTTCTTT.

The CDR3 DNA follows: TGTGCCAGCCAGACAGGGCCCCTCTACGAGCAGTACTTC. Its translation: CASQTGPLYEQYF. V and J are TRBV6-6 and TRBJ2-7; 7 bases map to TRBD1. The CDR3 contains 13 residues. Germline CDR1 MNHNY, CDR2 SVGAGI (reference sequence). The V segment lost 8 bases and the J segment 3 bases; nucleotides outside the gene matches: 7.

The chain uses TRBV19 and TRBJ1-2, with unresolved D. Trimming stripped 5 bases from V and 1 base from J, with 11 bases between. From germline, CDR1 is LNHDA and CDR2 SQIVND (reference sequence). The CDR3 extends over 14 amino acids. The CDR3 is CASSWRASNYGYTF. Written as DNA, the CDR3 is TGTGCCAGTAGTTGGAGGGCCAGTAACTATGGCTACACCTTC.

The V gene is TRBV5-4, the J gene TRBJ2-1; 12 nucleotides agree with TRBD2. The CDR3 consists of 16 residues. Per the germline V gene, CDR1 is SGHNT and CDR2 is YYREEE (reference sequence). The V segment lost 4 bases and the J segment 4 bases; nucleotides outside the gene matches: 6. CDR3 nucleotides: TGTGCCAGCAGCCAAGGGACTAGCGGGCTATACAATGAGCAGTTCTTC. Protein product: CASSQGTSGLYNEQFF. Supplemented by reference TRBV5-4 and TRBJ2-1, the full variable domain reads ETGVTQSPTHLIKTRGQQVTLRCSSQSGHNTVSWYQQALGQGPQFIFQYYREEENGRGNFPPRFSGLQFPNYSSELNVNALELDDSALYLCASSQGTSGLYNEQFFGPGTRLTVL.

A single count supports this clone. The rearrangement joins TRBV5-6 to TRBJ2-2; a weak D match, TRBD2 (6 bases). The CDR3 consists of 14 residues. CDR1 is SGHDT and CDR2 is YYEEEE in the germline V gene. V was cut by 7 bases and J by 3 bases, with 13 bases left in between. The chain's CDR3 is CASYWGRYTGELFF. The CDR3, as DNA: TGTGCCAGCTATTGGGGGAGGTACACCGGGGAGCTGTTTTTT. The full variable domain, completed using reference TRBV5-6 and TRBJ2-2, is DAGVTQSPTHLIKTRGQQVTLRCSPKSGHDTVSWYQQALGQGPQFIFQYYEEEERQRGNFPDRFSGHQFPNYSSELNVNALLLGDSALYLCASYWGRYTGELFFGEGSRLTVL.

V gene TRBV6-5 combines with J gene TRBJ2-7; tentative D call: TRBD1 (5 bases). Germline V gene lookup returns CDR1 MNHEY and CDR2 SVGAGI. Trimming stripped 9 bases from V and 2 bases from J, with 17 bases between. The CDR3 contains 14 residues. CDR3 sequence (DNA): TGTGCCAGTCGAATGGCAGGGAAGGCCTACGAGCAGTACTTC. Protein sequence: CASRMAGKAYEQYF.

This clone was counted a few times. J is TRBJ1-4 and V is TRBV5-1; D is undetermined. The CDR3 has 15 residues. Trimming left V 6 bases short and J 0 bases short, with 12 bases between. Germline V gives CDR1 SGHRS, CDR2 YFSETQ. DNA of the CDR3: TGCGCCAGCAAGTACGGGGATACAACTAATGAAAAACTGTTTTTT. Amino acid sequence: CASKYGDTTNEKLFF. The complete variable domain, with remaining parts taken from reference TRBV5-1 and TRBJ1-4, reads KAGVTQTPRYLIKTRGQQVTLSCSPISGHRSVSWYQQTPGQGLQFLFEYFSETQRNKGNFPGRFSGRQFSNSRSEMNVSTLELGDSALYLCASKYGDTTNEKLFFGSGTQLSVL.